These 15 T cell receptor beta chains share one sample of origin, sequenced in a study of shared clonotypes between healthy human individuals. CD45RO-negative, CCR7-selected cells formed the naive CD8 fraction, which excluded terminally differentiated effector memory CD45RA+ cells. Generated by immunoSEQ multiplex PCR, the TCRdb table keeps only in-frame clones and is missing some. Here the sample spans millions of clones, about 95% being singletons. Sequencing was performed on naive CD8+ T cells sorted from blood. The origin of the receptors is a man younger than 35 in good health.

Notes on this clone: This may be a read error: a much more frequent sequence differs by one nucleotide. The chain carries TRBV6-5 and TRBJ2-7; the match to TRBD1 covers 9 bases. Germline CDR1 and CDR2: MNHEY and SVGAGI. The CDR3 runs to 13 residues. V was clipped by 4 bases and J by 5 bases; unmatched bases: 3. The CDR3: CASSLQGADEQYF. CDR3 DNA: TGTGCCAGCAGTTTACAGGGGGCCGACGAGCAGTACTTC.

Concerning this clone itself: The sample carries other DNA sequences with the same CDR3. V is TRBV7-9 and J is TRBJ2-7; unclear D gene. The CDR3 runs 13 residues. Germline-derived CDR1 and CDR2 are SEHNR and FQNEAQ (reference sequence). The V end lost 3 bases, the J end lost 2 bases, and 8 bases lay between the germline ends. CDR3 nucleotide sequence: TGTGCCAGCAGCTTTGGCAGCCCCTACGAGCAGTACTTC. It is translated as CASSFGSPYEQYF.

The V gene is TRBV30, the J gene TRBJ2-3, with D unclear. This CDR3 is built from 10 residues. Germline V lookup: CDR1 GTSNPN, CDR2 SVGIG (reference sequence). Trimming removed 7 bases at V and 7 bases at J, with 9 bases between. CDR3: CAYEVHTQYF. The CDR3 region has the DNA TGTGCCTATGAGGTTCATACGCAGTATTTT. The full variable domain, with the rest looked up from reference TRBV30 and TRBJ2-3, is SQTIHQWPATLVQPVGSPLSLECTVEGTSNPNLYWYRQAAGRGLQLLFYSVGIGQISSEVPQNLSASRPQDRQFILSSKKLLLSDSGFYLCAYEVHTQYFGPGTRLTVL.

The V and J genes are TRBV7-9 and TRBJ1-2; D is perhaps TRBD1 (6 bases). V shed 5 bases and J shed 4 bases, with 17 bases lying between them. Germline V CDR1 and CDR2: SEHNR, FQNEAQ (reference sequence). The CDR3 is made up of 15 amino acids. The CDR3 loop is CASSTPSGEIYGYTF. CDR3 bases: TGTGCCAGCAGCACTCCTTCAGGGGAAATCTATGGCTACACCTTC.

J is TRBJ2-3 and V is TRBV10-2; D is possibly TRBD1 (6 bases). Germline assignment: CDR1 WSHSY and CDR2 SAAADI. CDR3 length: 15 residues. Trimming shortened V by 3 bases and J by 2 bases, and 12 bases separated the two germline ends. In DNA, the CDR3 is TGCGCCAGCAGTGACCCTACAGGGACCACAGATACGCAGTATTTT. Amino acids: CASSDPTGTTDTQYF.

The chain combines TRBV9 with TRBJ1-2; no clear D gene. This CDR3 contains 15 residues. V was cut by 3 bases and J by 2 bases, with 14 bases left in between. The germline V gene has CDR1 SGDLS and CDR2 YYNGEE. The CDR3 sequence: CASSDNTDENYGYTF. The CDR3 nucleotides are TGTGCCAGCAGCGACAACACCGATGAGAACTATGGCTACACCTTC.

CDR3 coding DNA: TGTGCCAGCAGTGAAGGGGCAGGGAGAGTAGGGGACACTGAAGCTTTCTTT. Translated, it gives CASSEGAGRVGDTEAFF. The genes are TRBV2 and TRBJ1-1, with a weak D call TRBD1 (5 bases). CDR1 SNHLY and CDR2 FYNNEI come from the germline V gene. V gave up 1 base and J gave up 3 bases, with 18 bases separating them. The CDR3 runs 17 residues. Together with reference TRBV2 and TRBJ1-1, the CDR3 gives the full variable domain: EPEVTQTPSHQVTQMGQEVILRCVPISNHLYFYWYRQILGQKVEFLVSFYNNEISEKSEIFDDQFSVERPDGSNFTLKIRSTKLEDSAMYFCASSEGAGRVGDTEAFFGQGTRLTVV.

V and J are TRBV7-9 and TRBJ2-3; 7 bases are a match to TRBD1. Germline V gene sequence: CDR1 SEHNR, CDR2 FQNEAQ (reference sequence). Trimming removed 5 bases from V and 0 bases from J; junction bases left unmatched: 11. CDR3 length equals 17 residues. CDR3 DNA: TGTGCCAGCAGCATTGGGACAGAGGGGCTCAGCACAGATACGCAGTATTTT. Translating it yields CASSIGTEGLSTDTQYF. Using reference TRBV7-9 and TRBJ2-3 for the parts outside the CDR3, the full variable domain is DTGVSQNPRHKITKRGQNVTFRCDPISEHNRLYWYRQTLGQGPEFLTYFQNEAQLEKSRLLSDRFSAERPKGSFSTLEIQRTEQGDSAMYLCASSIGTEGLSTDTQYFGPGTRLTVL.

The rearrangement uses TRBV11-2 and TRBJ1-5; D call uncertain. CDR1 is SGHAT, CDR2 FQNNGV, per germline. This CDR3 comprises 17 residues. Trimming took 0 bases from V and 0 from J, leaving 12 bases between them. The CDR3 bases are TGTGCCAGCAGCTTAGATAGTGAGGGTTATAGCAATCAGCCCCAGCATTTT. Its protein product is CASSLDSEGYSNQPQHF. Complete variable domain (other parts from reference TRBV11-2 and TRBJ1-5): EAGVAQSPRYKIIEKRQSVAFWCNPISGHATLYWYQQILGQGPKLLIQFQNNGVVDDSQLPKDRFSAERLKGVDSTLKIQPAKLEDSAVYLCASSLDSEGYSNQPQHFGDGTRLSIL.

With respect to this clone: The sample has other DNA sequences that encode this CDR3 too. The chain couples TRBV7-9 to TRBJ2-1; D gene unclear. Trimming cost V 2 bases and J 0 bases, with 2 bases left between them. CDR3 length: 13 residues. Germline CDR1 reads SEHNR; CDR2 reads FQNEAQ (reference sequence). The CDR3 is CASSLSSYNEQFF. DNA for the CDR3: TGTGCCAGCAGCTTAAGCTCCTACAATGAGCAGTTCTTC.

The J gene is TRBJ2-7, the V gene TRBV10-2, with D perhaps being TRBD1 or TRBD2 (5 bases each). This CDR3 spans 14 amino acids. V was pared by 2 bases and J by 4 bases, with 12 bases between. Per the germline V gene, CDR1 is WSHSY and CDR2 is SAAADI. In DNA, the CDR3 is TGCGCCAGCAGTGAGCGGGACCTCTCATACGAGCAGTACTTC. Translated, it gives CASSERDLSYEQYF.

The rearrangement links TRBV19 to TRBJ1-1; D is ambiguous. Germline CDR1 and CDR2: LNHDA and SQIVND (reference sequence). V lost 3 bases to trimming and J lost 6 bases, with 14 bases between them. The CDR3 is made up of 14 amino acids. CDR3 bases: TGTGCCAGTAGTATCGCTGGTGGGTTCGCTGAAGCTTTCTTT. Translating it yields CASSIAGGFAEAFF. The full variable domain, in which reference TRBV19 and TRBJ1-1 provide the parts outside the CDR3, is DGGITQSPKYLFRKEGQNVTLSCEQNLNHDAMYWYRQDPGQGLRLIYYSQIVNDFQKGDIAEGYSVSREKKESFPLTVTSAQKNPTAFYLCASSIAGGFAEAFFGQGTRLTVV.

CDR3 amino acids: CASSQMPFTDTQYF. CDR3 DNA: TGTGCCAGCTCCCAAATGCCCTTTACAGATACGCAGTATTTT. This chain links TRBV6-5 with TRBJ2-3, with D unclear. Trimming stripped 8 bases from V and 3 bases from J, with 15 bases between. This CDR3 has 14 residues. Germline CDR1 reads MNHEY; CDR2 reads SVGAGI.

The rearrangement joins TRBV4-1 to TRBJ2-7; the D is unclear. The CDR3 is 15 residues long. V gave up 0 bases and J gave up 2 bases, with 11 bases separating them. Germline lookup yields CDR1 MGHRA and CDR2 YSYEKL. The chain's CDR3 is CASSQDHVATYEQYF. The DNA of the CDR3 is TGCGCCAGCAGCCAAGATCATGTGGCGACCTACGAGCAGTACTTC.

This clone showed up just once. V gene TRBV2 combines with J gene TRBJ2-7, with 8 positions matching TRBD1. This CDR3 is 17 amino acids long. Germline V gene data show CDR1 as SNHLY and CDR2 as FYNNEI. Losses at the gene ends were 2 bases for V and 1 base for J; bases not matched to a gene: 10. In DNA form, the CDR3 reads TGTGCCAGCAGTGAAAATTTGGCCGGGACAGGTTCCTACGAGCAGTACTTC. Translating gives CASSENLAGTGSYEQYF.